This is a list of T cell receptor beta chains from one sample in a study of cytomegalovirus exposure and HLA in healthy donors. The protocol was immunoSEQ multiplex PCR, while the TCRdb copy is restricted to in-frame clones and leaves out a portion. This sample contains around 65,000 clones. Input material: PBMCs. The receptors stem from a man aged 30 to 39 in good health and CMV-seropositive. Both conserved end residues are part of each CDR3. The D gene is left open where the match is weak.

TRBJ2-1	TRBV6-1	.	CASMGRGAYNEQFF	TGTGCCAGCATGGGGCGGGGAGCCTACAATGAGCAGTTCTTC
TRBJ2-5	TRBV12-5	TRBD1	CASGSDKTGAYQETQYF	TGTGCTAGTGGTTCCGACAAAACAGGGGCGTACCAAGAGACCCAGTACTTC
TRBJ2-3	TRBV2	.	CASSEVLVTDTQYF	TGTGCCAGCAGTGAAGTCCTTGTGACAGATACGCAGTATTTT
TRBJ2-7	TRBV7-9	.	CASSFRGYEQYF	TGTGCCAGCAGCTTTCGGGGGTACGAGCAGTACTTC
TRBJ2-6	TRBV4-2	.	CASSQEEALSTGWANVLTF	TGTGCCAGCAGCCAAGAGGAGGCCTTATCTACCGGCTGGGCCAACGTCCTGACTTTC
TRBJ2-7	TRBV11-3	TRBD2	CASSLEAGVDEQYF	TGTGCCAGCAGCTTAGAAGCGGGAGTTGACGAGCAGTACTTC
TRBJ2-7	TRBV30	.	CAGSDTGTLTYEQYF	TGTGCCGGGAGTGATACCGGGACACTAACCTACGAGCAGTACTTC
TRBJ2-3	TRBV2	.	CASSVADTQYF	TGTGCCAGCAGTGTGGCTGATACGCAGTATTTT
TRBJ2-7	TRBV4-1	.	CASSQDKESAYEQYF	TGCGCCAGCAGCCAAGATAAGGAGAGCGCCTACGAGCAGTACTTC
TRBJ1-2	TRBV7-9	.	CASSLATVTYGYTF	TGTGCCAGCAGCTTAGCGACAGTTACTTATGGCTACACCTTC
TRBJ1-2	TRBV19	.	CASSNRVGNYGYTF	TGTGCCAGTAGTAACAGGGTGGGTAACTATGGCTACACCTTC
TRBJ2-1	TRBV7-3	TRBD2	CASSLTGPRLAGQIDNEQFF	TGTGCCAGCAGCTTAACGGGTCCGAGACTAGCGGGGCAAATTGACAATGAGCAGTTCTTC
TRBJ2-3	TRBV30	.	CAWSVQGLHTDKQYF	TGTGCCTGGAGTGTCCAGGGGCTCCACACAGATAAGCAGTATTTT
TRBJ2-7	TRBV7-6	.	CASSLEGVSGEQYF	TGTGCCAGCAGCTTAGAGGGTGTGTCGGGGGAGCAGTACTTC
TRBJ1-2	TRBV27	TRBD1	CASSYTGTGALGYTF	TGTGCCAGCAGTTATACCGGGACAGGGGCTCTTGGCTACACCTTC
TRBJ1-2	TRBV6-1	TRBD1	CASGGQLYGYTF	TGTGCCAGCGGGGGACAGCTCTATGGCTACACCTTC
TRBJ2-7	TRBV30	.	CAWSREGESEQYF	TGTGCCTGGAGCAGGGAGGGGGAAAGCGAGCAGTACTTC
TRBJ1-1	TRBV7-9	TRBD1	CASSPRDSSYTEAFF	TGTGCCAGCAGCCCAAGGGACAGTTCGTACACTGAAGCTTTCTTT
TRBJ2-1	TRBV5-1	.	CASSPGTGSRYNEQFF	TGCGCCAGCAGCCCGGGAACCGGGAGCCGTTACAATGAGCAGTTCTTC
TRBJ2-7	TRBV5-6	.	CASSRSYEQYF	TGTGCCAGCAGCCGGAGCTACGAGCAGTACTTC
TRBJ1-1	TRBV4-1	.	CASSRPGTEAFF	TGCGCCAGCAGCCGCCCGGGGACTGAAGCTTTCTTT
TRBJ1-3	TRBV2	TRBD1	CASSEMTGSGNTIYF	TGTGCCAGCAGTGAGATGACAGGGTCTGGAAACACCATATATTTT
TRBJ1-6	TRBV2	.	CASSARKDIYSPLPF	TGTGCCAGCAGCGCAAGAAAAGACATTTATTCACCCCTCCCCTTT
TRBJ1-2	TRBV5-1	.	CASSSGHPRYGYTF	TGCGCCAGCAGCTCAGGGCATCCGCGCTATGGCTACACCTTC
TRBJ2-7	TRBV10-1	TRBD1	CASGTGKEQYF	TGCGCCAGCGGGACAGGGAAAGAGCAGTACTTC
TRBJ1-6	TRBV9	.	CASSVGGFENSPLHF	TGTGCCAGCAGCGTAGGAGGTTTTGAAAATTCACCCCTCCACTTT
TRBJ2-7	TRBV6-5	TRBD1	CASRRGQGTYEQYF	TGTGCCAGCAGGCGCGGACAGGGAACCTACGAGCAGTACTTC
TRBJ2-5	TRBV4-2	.	CASSQVGSGNQETQYF	TGTGCCAGCAGCCAAGTAGGTAGCGGAAACCAAGAGACCCAGTACTTC
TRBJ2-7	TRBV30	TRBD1	CAWSSGQGYLYF	TGTGCCTGGAGTTCCGGACAGGGGTACTTGTACTTC
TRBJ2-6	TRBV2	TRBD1	CASQTGSLSGANVLTF	TGTGCCAGCCAGACAGGGTCCCTCTCTGGGGCCAACGTCCTGACTTTC
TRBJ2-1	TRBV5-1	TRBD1	CASSLTGAHEQFF	TGCGCCAGCAGCCTGACAGGGGCCCATGAGCAGTTCTTC
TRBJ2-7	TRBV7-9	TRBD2	CASSLGGSGRFLYEQYF	TGTGCCAGCAGCCTTGGAGGTAGCGGGAGATTTCTCTACGAGCAGTACTTC
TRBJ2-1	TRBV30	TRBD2	CAWTQTSSDNEQFF	TGTGCCTGGACCCAGACTAGCTCCGACAATGAGCAGTTCTTC
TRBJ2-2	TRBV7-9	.	CASSLDGYDREELFF	TGTGCCAGCAGCTTAGATGGGTATGACCGGGAGGAGCTGTTTTTT
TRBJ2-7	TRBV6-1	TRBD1	CATHPGQGDEQYF	TGTGCCACCCACCCGGGACAGGGGGACGAGCAGTACTTC
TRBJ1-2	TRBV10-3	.	CAIRELTVYGYTF	TGTGCCATCAGAGAACTTACAGTCTATGGCTACACCTTC
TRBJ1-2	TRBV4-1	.	CASSFLPDIANYGYTF	TGCGCCAGCAGCTTCCTCCCCGACATAGCTAACTATGGCTACACCTTC
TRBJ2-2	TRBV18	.	CASSLPTRNTGELFF	TGTGCCAGCTCACTACCGACAAGGAACACCGGGGAGCTGTTTTTT
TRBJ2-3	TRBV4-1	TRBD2	CASSQEPAGGIGTQYF	TGCGCCAGCAGCCAAGAGCCAGCGGGGGGAATCGGTACGCAGTATTTT
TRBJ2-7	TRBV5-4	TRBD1	CASSPDRGYEQYF	TGTGCCAGCAGCCCGGACAGGGGATACGAGCAGTACTTC
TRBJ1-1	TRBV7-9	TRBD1	CASSLGGQGWENTEAFF	TGTGCCAGCAGCTTAGGGGGACAGGGGTGGGAGAACACTGAAGCTTTCTTT
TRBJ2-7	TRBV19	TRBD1	CASRSGTGAVTEQYF	TGTGCCAGTAGGTCCGGGACAGGGGCTGTAACCGAGCAGTACTTC
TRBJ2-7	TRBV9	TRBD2	CASSPNVGGLARIYEQYF	TGTGCCAGCAGCCCAAACGTGGGGGGACTAGCCCGAATCTACGAGCAGTACTTC
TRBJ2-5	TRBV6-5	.	CASSYGDIQETQYF	TGTGCCAGCAGTTACGGGGACATTCAAGAGACCCAGTACTTC
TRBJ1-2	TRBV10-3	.	CAISESIYPFSVDGGSRYGYTF	TGTGCCATCAGTGAGTCGATTTATCCCTTTAGTGTGGACGGGGGTTCTCGCTATGGCTACACCTTC
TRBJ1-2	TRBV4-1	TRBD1	CASSQVSLVDRGRGGNYGYTF	TGCGCCAGCAGCCAAGTGTCTCTAGTGGACAGGGGGCGAGGAGGTAACTATGGCTACACCTTC
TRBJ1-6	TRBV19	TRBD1	CASSMRTGGSSPLHF	TGTGCCAGTAGTATGCGGACAGGGGGTTCGTCACCCCTCCACTTT
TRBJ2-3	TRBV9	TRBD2	CASSVRWSGGDTDTQYF	TGTGCCAGCAGCGTAAGGTGGAGCGGGGGAGACACAGATACGCAGTATTTT
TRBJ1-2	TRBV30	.	CAWSVHGIGYTF	TGTGCCTGGAGTGTACATGGCATAGGCTACACCTTC
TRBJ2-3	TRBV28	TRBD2	CASSRQRDYTDTQYF	TGTGCCAGCAGCCGCCAGCGGGACTACACAGATACGCAGTATTTT
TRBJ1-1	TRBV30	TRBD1	CAWRQGSTEAFF	TGTGCCTGGCGACAGGGAAGCACTGAAGCTTTCTTT
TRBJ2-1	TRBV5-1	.	CASSSRDNEQFF	TGCGCCAGCAGCTCCCGGGACAATGAGCAGTTCTTC
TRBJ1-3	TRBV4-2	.	CASSQEYSGNTIYF	TGTGCCAGCAGCCAAGAATATTCTGGAAACACCATATATTTT
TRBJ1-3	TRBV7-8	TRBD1	CASSLDRTGEFSGNTIYF	TGTGCCAGCAGCTTAGATCGGACAGGAGAGTTCTCTGGAAACACCATATATTTT
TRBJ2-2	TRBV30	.	CAGRIIQGDTGELFF	TGTGCCGGGAGAATTATACAGGGAGACACCGGGGAGCTGTTTTTT
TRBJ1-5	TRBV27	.	CASSLEGVNQPQHF	TGTGCCAGCAGTTTAGAAGGGGTCAATCAGCCCCAGCATTTT
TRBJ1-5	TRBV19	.	CASSIIGPGHINYYSNQPQHF	TGTGCCAGTAGTATTATAGGTCCGGGACACATAAACTATTATAGCAATCAGCCCCAGCATTTT
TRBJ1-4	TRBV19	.	CASSKPQGSGEKLFF	TGTGCCAGTAGTAAGCCTCAGGGGTCGGGAGAAAAACTGTTTTTT
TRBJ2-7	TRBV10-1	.	CASTSPTFTYEQYF	TGCGCCAGCACTTCTCCGACTTTCACCTACGAGCAGTACTTC
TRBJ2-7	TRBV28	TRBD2	CASSLFQAGDNEQYF	TGTGCCAGCAGTTTGTTTCAAGCGGGAGATAACGAGCAGTACTTC